This TCR beta chain was recorded in a study of cytomegalovirus exposure and HLA in healthy donors. Study-wide results and caveats: By HLA locus, TCR association rates varied in a later analysis, with DRB1 showing the most and HLA-C the fewest.

For this clone: Its antigen is undetermined.

With 60 Vbeta and 13 Jbeta primers, the PCR was carried out. Sequencing was performed with immunoSEQ multiplex PCR; in TCRdb, only in-frame clones are kept and a portion is missing. The repertoire holds 150,000 to 200,000 clones, with more than 60% as singletons. Germline V gives CDR1 SQVTM, CDR2 ANQGSEA. The germline V and J ends were trimmed by 0 bases and 4 bases, with 12 bases remaining between them. The CDR3 totals 14 residues. Healthy individuals who donated bone marrow served as the donors. The clonotype was recovered from a woman aged 35 to 49 in good health and CMV-seropositive. The sequenced sample consisted of PBMCs. The genes are TRBV29-1 and TRBJ1-2, with D possibly being TRBD1 (6 bases). This CDR3 reads CSVEDARTAYGYTF. CDR3 coding DNA: TGCAGCGTTGAAGACGCTCGGACAGCCTATGGCTACACCTTC.